This T cell receptor (beta chain) was documented in a study of cytomegalovirus exposure and HLA in healthy donors. Separate from the approximately 670-subject first cohort, the 120-subject validation cohort was the one that the donors belonged to. TCRdb's copy holds only in-frame clones and misses some; the assay was immunoSEQ multiplex PCR. This table has over 110,000 clones, more than 75% appearing once. The CDR3 is made up of 17 amino acids. Germline assignment: CDR1 LNHNV and CDR2 YYDKDF (reference sequence). V lost 5 bases and J 6 bases, leaving 26 bases between the germline ends. The receptor's source is a man between 18 and 29 years old in good health and CMV-seropositive. The specimen was PBMCs. This chain uses TRBV15 with TRBJ2-7; perhaps TRBD2 as D (5 bases). The CDR3 reads CATSPRVMGGGLGEQYF. The CDR3 DNA is TGTGCCACCAGCCCCCGTGTGATGGGTGGAGGACTGGGCGAGCAGTACTTC.